Each of the 4 T cell receptor beta chains below was sequenced from the same sample in a study of blood T cells in healthy people across ages. The use of a sample-barcoded 5' primer and a J-beta primer mix characterized a second PCR of about 7 to 12 cycles. In TCRdb, the 5' RACE reads were re-called with MiXCR into one record per CDR3 protein. Of 780,000 or so distinct CDR3 sequences in the sample, 20% to 30% are singletons; the top ten hold under 4.5%. These data were also filed under a second study, of T cells of mothers and their children.

The sample comprised blood. Every receptor here comes from a boy between 5 and 17 years old in good health.

The rearrangement joins TRBV20-1 to TRBJ2-5; perhaps TRBD1 as D (5 bases). The end of the DNA fits TRBJ2-7 better, so the J call may be wrong. Germline values: CDR1 DFQATT, CDR2 SNEGSKA (reference sequence). CDR3 length: 11 residues. Written as DNA, the CDR3 is TGCAGTGTGAAGGGGACCTACGAGCAGTACTTC. It specifies CSVKGTYEQYF.

This chain joins TRBV12-3 or TRBV12-4 and TRBJ2-7, with TRBD2 identical over 12 bases. The ends lost 5 bases at V and 9 bases at J; junction bases unmatched: 8. This CDR3 is 14 amino acids long. The CDR3 loop reads CASSPGTSGPGQYF. CDR3 nucleotide sequence: TGTGCCAGCAGTCCCGGGACTAGCGGGCCCGGGCAGTACTTC.

This clonotype was counted only a few times. The chain carries TRBV5-5 and TRBJ1-5; the D is unclear. This CDR3 spans 15 amino acids. Trimming shortened V by 2 bases and J by 4 bases, and 13 bases separated the two germline ends. Per the germline V gene, CDR1 is SGHKS and CDR2 is YYEKEE (reference sequence). The CDR3 loop is CASSFGLGGNQPQHF. The CDR3 nucleotides read TGTGCCAGCAGCTTCGGCCTTGGAGGGAATCAGCCCCAGCATTTT. The full variable domain, completed using reference TRBV5-5 and TRBJ1-5, is DAGVTQSPTHLIKTRGQQVTLRCSPISGHKSVSWYQQVLGQGPQFIFQYYEKEERGRGNFPDRFSARQFPNYSSELNVNALLLGDSALYLCASSFGLGGNQPQHFGDGTRLSIL.

The CDR3 is CASSPFGPGELFF. In DNA, the CDR3 is TGTGCCAGCAGTCCTTTCGGGCCCGGGGAGCTGTTTTTT. The chain is built from TRBV6-2 or TRBV6-3 and TRBJ2-2; unclear D gene. The CDR3 covers 13 residues. V dropped 5 bases and J dropped 6 bases, with 10 bases sitting between them. Germline V CDR1 and CDR2: MNHEY, SVGEGT.